The present TCR beta chain was sequenced within a study of identical twins. From the 5' RACE reads, TCRdb called clonotypes with MiXCR, one entry per CDR3 protein. The table lists 430,000 or so distinct CDR3 sequences, roughly 26% of them singletons, with 2.9% in the top ten. Trimming stripped 1 base from V and 0 bases from J, with 6 bases between. The length of the CDR3 is 15 residues. Germline lookup yields CDR1 MNHEY and CDR2 SVGEGT. This same sample was also part of a study on T cells expressing NK-cell markers. That paper notes: CD3+CD56+NKG2C+, CD3+CD56+NKG2C- and CD3+CD56-NKG2C+ T cells, once sorted, supplied the TCR beta repertoires. One of eight sequenced donors was HCMV-seronegative; the other seven were seropositive. Dominant NKG2C+ clonotypes made up roughly 1.0-7.5% of CD8+ T cells in several donors. No clear determination of HCMV specificity was made for expanded NKG2C+ T cell clones.

The sequence derives from a woman aged 18-29 years in good health. The J gene is TRBJ2-2, the V gene TRBV6-2 or TRBV6-3; the D is unclear. Sequences were obtained from CD4+ T cells sorted from blood. The CDR3 reads CASSYWQTNTGELFF. The CDR3 nucleotides read TGTGCCAGCAGTTACTGGCAAACGAACACCGGGGAGCTGTTTTTT.